Listed below are T cell receptor beta chains from one sample, sequenced in a study of blood T cell repertoires in COVID-19. This table comes from immunoSEQ multiplex PCR, and its TCRdb copy is limited to in-frame clones, with some not included. This table has around 480,000 clones, around 88% appearing once. Specimen: peripheral blood. Receptors were obtained from a woman aged 45 to 65 with COVID-19, enrolled during active disease. CDR3s include the opening cysteine and the closing phenylalanine or tryptophan. A D gene is named only where the DNA matches it firmly. The listing skips clone size in some rows; elsewhere it reads once, few, many or a size class.

cdr3_nt cdr3_aa j_call d_call v_call clone_size
TGTGCCAGCACAAGGGGACACCTCAACTATGGCTACACCTTC CASTRGHLNYGYTF TRBJ1-2 . TRBV6-5 .
TGTGCCGGCCCGGACCAGACGCGCCCAGGGATGAACACTGAAGCTTTCTTT CAGPDQTRPGMNTEAFF TRBJ1-1 . TRBV2 .
TGTGCCAGCAGTGATTGGACAGGGAACACCGGGGAGCTGTTTTTT CASSDWTGNTGELFF TRBJ2-2 TRBD1 TRBV25-1 .
TGCGCCAGCAGCCAAGTCGGACAGGGAGAGAATCAGCCCCAGCATTTT CASSQVGQGENQPQHF TRBJ1-5 TRBD1 TRBV4-1 .
TGTGCCAGCAGACTCCTCAGGGAAGGCTACACCTTC CASRLLREGYTF TRBJ1-2 . TRBV2 .
TGCGCCAGCAGCCTAGGGCGATCTGGGAGCGGGGGACGAACCGGGGAGCTGTTTTTT CASSLGRSGSGGRTGELFF TRBJ2-2 TRBD2 TRBV4-1 once
TGTGCCAGCATACAGGAGTCTGAAGCTTTCTTT CASIQESEAFF TRBJ1-1 . TRBV11-2 .
TGTGCCAGCAGGGGGGACTCCAATCAGCCCCAGCATTTT CASRGDSNQPQHF TRBJ1-5 . TRBV25-1 .
TGTGCCAGCAGCTACAGCAGCAATCAGCCCCAGCATTTT CASSYSSNQPQHF TRBJ1-5 . TRBV7-8 .
TGCGCCAGCAGCCATCCGACCGGGGAGACGACCCCGAACACTGAAGCTTTCTTT CASSHPTGETTPNTEAFF TRBJ1-1 . TRBV4-1 once
TGTGCCAGTTGGAAGGGACAGAACACCGGGGAGCTGTTTTTT CASWKGQNTGELFF TRBJ2-2 . TRBV2 .
TGTGCCAGCAGTTCCGCGGGGTCTTCGGTCTATGGCTACACCTTC CASSSAGSSVYGYTF TRBJ1-2 . TRBV28 .
TGCGCCAGCAGTAGGACAGGGGATTCACCCCTCCACTTT CASSRTGDSPLHF TRBJ1-6 TRBD1 TRBV10-1 .
TGTGCCTGGAAAAGAGGATCGGAAAAACTGTTTTTT CAWKRGSEKLFF TRBJ1-4 . TRBV30 .
TGTGCCAGCAGTTTGTCGACTAGCGGGGGCGGGGATACGCAGTATTTT CASSLSTSGGGDTQYF TRBJ2-3 TRBD2 TRBV28 .
TGTGCCAGCAGCGTGGGTGGCAGGGACTACGAGCAGTACTTC CASSVGGRDYEQYF TRBJ2-7 . TRBV11-3 few
TGTGCCAGCAGCCAAGATCAGCGACAGGGGGGCACAGATACGCAGTATTTT CASSQDQRQGGTDTQYF TRBJ2-3 TRBD1 TRBV14 few
TGTGCCAGCAGCCAGAGGACTGAAGCTTTCTTT CASSQRTEAFF TRBJ1-1 . TRBV7-9 .
TGCGCCAGCAGTGAGTCGTTCCGCGGGGAGACCCAGTACTTC CASSESFRGETQYF TRBJ2-5 . TRBV10-1 .
TGTGCCAGCAGCGTAGAGGAGGATAGCGGGGTATACAATGAGCAGTTCTTC CASSVEEDSGVYNEQFF TRBJ2-1 TRBD2 TRBV9 .
TGTGCCAGCACTGGACAGGGAGGGGGGAAACTGTTTTTT CASTGQGGGKLFF TRBJ1-4 TRBD1 TRBV6-5 .
TGCAGTGCTAGTCGCAGTAGCAATCAGCCCCAGCATTTT CSASRSSNQPQHF TRBJ1-5 . TRBV20-1 .
TGCAGTGCTAGCAGGGACTACGAGCAGTACTTC CSASRDYEQYF TRBJ2-7 . TRBV20-1 .
TGTGCCAGCTCACCGAGGCTCCAACGGCTGAACACCGGGGAGCTGTTTTTT CASSPRLQRLNTGELFF TRBJ2-2 . TRBV18 .
TGTGCCAGCAGTGACGCGGGGGGACCCGCCTCCTACAATGAGCAGTTCTTC CASSDAGGPASYNEQFF TRBJ2-1 TRBD2 TRBV25-1 .
TGTGCCAGCCTAAGAGGACAGGGCCTGACCCAGTACTTC CASLRGQGLTQYF TRBJ2-5 TRBD1 TRBV6-6 .
TGTGCCAGAAGCTTAGGGGACAGGGATCATCTTGAGTCCTATAATTCACCCCTCCACTTT CARSLGDRDHLESYNSPLHF TRBJ1-6 . TRBV7-5 .
TGTGCCTGGAGGGGGCCCCACCCCAAATCGTGGACTGAAGCTTTCTTT CAWRGPHPKSWTEAFF TRBJ1-1 . TRBV30 .
TGTGCCAGTAGTCCTTCCCTAGGGGCACGACAGCCCCAGCATTTT CASSPSLGARQPQHF TRBJ1-5 . TRBV19 .
TGCGCCAGCAGCCCTGGGGCCCGAGGTGAGCAGTACTTC CASSPGARGEQYF TRBJ2-7 . TRBV4-1 .
TGTGCCAGCAGCGGCCGGCAGGGGGGAGCTTTCTTT CASSGRQGGAFF TRBJ1-1 TRBD1 TRBV9 once
TGTGCCAGCTCGAGTTCCGGGGAGCTGTTTTTT CASSSSGELFF TRBJ2-2 . TRBV13 .
TGTGCCAGTGGTGGCAGGGGTGAATCCTATGGCTACACCTTC CASGGRGESYGYTF TRBJ1-2 . TRBV19 .
TGTGCCAGCACCAAAGGCAGGGTGAACACTGAAGCTTTCTTT CASTKGRVNTEAFF TRBJ1-1 . TRBV13 .
TGTGCCAGCACCCGAGGCTATGGTGGGAGAGGATGGCTGTTTTTT CASTRGYGGRGWLFF TRBJ1-4 . TRBV2 .
TGTGCCAGCAGCTTTTCAGGGGGAAATCAGCCCCAGCATTTT CASSFSGGNQPQHF TRBJ1-5 TRBD1 TRBV7-9 once
TGTGCCTGGAGGGAACCGACAGGCTCGGCAATTCAGTACTTC CAWREPTGSAIQYF TRBJ2-4 . TRBV30 once
TGTGCCAGCAGCCCATTACAGGGTGGGTCGTCCGAGCAGTACTTC CASSPLQGGSSEQYF TRBJ2-7 . TRBV4-2 .
TGCGCCAGCAGCACGGACAGGGAGAAAGATGGCTACACCTTC CASSTDREKDGYTF TRBJ1-2 TRBD1 TRBV5-1 few
TGTGCCAGCAGCTTATCACTACGGGACAGGGAATGGGTCATTCAGTACTTC CASSLSLRDREWVIQYF TRBJ2-4 TRBD1 TRBV5-6 once
TGTGCCAGCAGTTCCGGGGGACTTACCCCCTACGAGCAGTACTTC CASSSGGLTPYEQYF TRBJ2-7 . TRBV28 .
TGCGCCAGCTTGCGGGACAGGGGGCATCCGAGCTCCTACAATGAGCAGTTCTTC CASLRDRGHPSSYNEQFF TRBJ2-1 TRBD1 TRBV5-1 .
TGCAGTGCACCCAGGGAAAACACCATATATTTT CSAPRENTIYF TRBJ1-3 . TRBV20-1 .
TGTGCCAGCAGCCCTGGGACAGGGGGCGCGGGCACTGAAGCTTTCTTT CASSPGTGGAGTEAFF TRBJ1-1 TRBD1 TRBV4-2 few
TGCGCCAGCAGCTTGGCCGCAGCGGGACGGCCGGGTGAAGCTTTCTTT CASSLAAAGRPGEAFF TRBJ1-1 . TRBV5-1 .
TGTGCCAGCAGGGCCGGGACAGGGGGCCGTGGCACTGAAGCTTTCTTT CASRAGTGGRGTEAFF TRBJ1-1 TRBD1 TRBV2 .
TGTGCCAGCAGCCTCCCGTTGGACACGGCGGGAAACACCATATATTTT CASSLPLDTAGNTIYF TRBJ1-3 . TRBV6-6 .
TGTGCCAGCAGTCAGGGGCTGGGGGGCAATCAGCCCCAGCATTTT CASSQGLGGNQPQHF TRBJ1-5 . TRBV27 .
TGTGCCAGCAGCTTTGCGGAGAACACTGAAGCTTTCTTT CASSFAENTEAFF TRBJ1-1 . TRBV11-2 .
TGTGCCACCAGTGACGCGACTAGCCACGAGCAGTACTTC CATSDATSHEQYF TRBJ2-7 TRBD2 TRBV24-1 .
TGTGCCAGCAACGGACAGGGAACAGAGACCCAGTACTTC CASNGQGTETQYF TRBJ2-5 TRBD1 TRBV7-9 .
TGTGCCAGCAGCTTAGGACAGAACACTGAAGCTTTCTTT CASSLGQNTEAFF TRBJ1-1 . TRBV7-3 few
TGCGCCAGCAGCCAAGATCAGAACCGAGGGGAAAAACTGTTTTTT CASSQDQNRGEKLFF TRBJ1-4 . TRBV4-1 .
TGTGCCAGCAGCATCACAGGGGGCGCCGAGGCTAGGGAGACCCAGTACTTC CASSITGGAEARETQYF TRBJ2-5 TRBD1 TRBV25-1 .
TGTGCCTGGAGTTTACGGGGTGGGGAGACCCAGTACTTC CAWSLRGGETQYF TRBJ2-5 . TRBV30 .